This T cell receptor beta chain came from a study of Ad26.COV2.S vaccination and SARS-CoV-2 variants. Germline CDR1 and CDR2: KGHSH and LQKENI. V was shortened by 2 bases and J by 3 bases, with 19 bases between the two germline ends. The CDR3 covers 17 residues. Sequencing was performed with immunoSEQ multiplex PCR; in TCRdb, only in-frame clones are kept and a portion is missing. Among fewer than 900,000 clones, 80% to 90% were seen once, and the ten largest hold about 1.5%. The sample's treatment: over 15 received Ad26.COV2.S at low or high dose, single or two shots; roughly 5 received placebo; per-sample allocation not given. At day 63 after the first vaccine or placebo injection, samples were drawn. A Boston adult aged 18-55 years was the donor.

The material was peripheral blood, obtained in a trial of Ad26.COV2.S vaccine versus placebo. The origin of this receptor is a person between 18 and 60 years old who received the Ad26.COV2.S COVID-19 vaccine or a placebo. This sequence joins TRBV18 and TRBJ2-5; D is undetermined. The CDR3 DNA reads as TGTGCCAGCTCACCAGTGGTCGGGCAGGCCACTGAAGAGACCCAGTACTTC. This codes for CASSPVVGQATEETQYF. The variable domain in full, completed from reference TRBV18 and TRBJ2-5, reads NAGVMQNPRHLVRRRGQEARLRCSPMKGHSHVYWYRQLPEEGLKFMVYLQKENIIDESGMPKERFSAEFPKEGPSILRIQQVVRGDSAAYFCASSPVVGQATEETQYFGPGTRLLVL.